Here is one T cell receptor beta chain with its context. V lost 8 bases, J lost 5 bases, and 8 bases stayed unmatched. CDR1 and CDR2 from the germline V gene are ENHRY and SYGVKD. CDR3 size: 14 residues. These data belong to a study of blood T cell repertoires in COVID-19. Turning to the study itself: Acute and convalescent COVID-19 specimens originated in the United States, Italy and Spain. T cells, B-cell-depleted T cells, or PBMCs provided the cDNA or gDNA that served as material.

Original analysis: Reference gene primers were amplified, and this amplification served to estimate nucleated cell counts. This table comes from immunoSEQ multiplex PCR, and its TCRdb copy is limited to in-frame clones, with some not included. V, J and clone size reflect that table, while D and trimming were determined from the DNA. The sample lists more than 45,000 clones, about nine tenths occurring once. Sequencing was done on a sample of peripheral blood. This receptor was identified in a man between 65 and 85 years old with acute or convalescent COVID-19. The chain uses TRBV10-3 and TRBJ2-5, with TRBD1 matching over 10 bases. CDR3: CAIGGQGWAETQYF. For the CDR3, the DNA is TGTGCCATCGGGGGACAGGGGTGGGCGGAGACCCAGTACTTC.